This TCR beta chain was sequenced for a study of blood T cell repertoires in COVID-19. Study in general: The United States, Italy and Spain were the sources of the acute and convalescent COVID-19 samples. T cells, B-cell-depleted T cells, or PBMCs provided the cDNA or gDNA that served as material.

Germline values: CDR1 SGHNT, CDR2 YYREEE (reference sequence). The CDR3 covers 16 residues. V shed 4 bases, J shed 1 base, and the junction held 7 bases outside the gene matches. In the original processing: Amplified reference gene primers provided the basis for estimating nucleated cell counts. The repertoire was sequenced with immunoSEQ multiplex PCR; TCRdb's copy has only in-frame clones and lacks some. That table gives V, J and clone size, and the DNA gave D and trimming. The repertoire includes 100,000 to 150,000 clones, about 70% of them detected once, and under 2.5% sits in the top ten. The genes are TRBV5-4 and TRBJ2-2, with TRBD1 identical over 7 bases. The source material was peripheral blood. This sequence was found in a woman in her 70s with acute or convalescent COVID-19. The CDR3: CASSDLGQMNTGELFF. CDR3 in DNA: TGTGCCAGCAGCGACCTGGGACAGATGAACACCGGGGAGCTGTTTTTT.